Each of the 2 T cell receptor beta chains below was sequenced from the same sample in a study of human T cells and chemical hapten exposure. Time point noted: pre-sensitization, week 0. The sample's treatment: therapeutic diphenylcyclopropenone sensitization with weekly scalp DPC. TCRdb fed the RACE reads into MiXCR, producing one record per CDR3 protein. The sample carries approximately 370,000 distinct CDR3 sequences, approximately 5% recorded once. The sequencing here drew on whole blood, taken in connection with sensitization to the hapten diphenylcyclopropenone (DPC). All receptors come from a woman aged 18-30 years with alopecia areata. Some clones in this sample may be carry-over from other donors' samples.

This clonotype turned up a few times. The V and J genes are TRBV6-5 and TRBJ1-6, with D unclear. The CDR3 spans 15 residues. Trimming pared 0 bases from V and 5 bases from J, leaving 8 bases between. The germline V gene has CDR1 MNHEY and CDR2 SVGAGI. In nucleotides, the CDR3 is TGTGCCAGCAGTTACTCGTGGACGGATAATTCACCCCTCCACTTT. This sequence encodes CASSYSWTDNSPLHF.

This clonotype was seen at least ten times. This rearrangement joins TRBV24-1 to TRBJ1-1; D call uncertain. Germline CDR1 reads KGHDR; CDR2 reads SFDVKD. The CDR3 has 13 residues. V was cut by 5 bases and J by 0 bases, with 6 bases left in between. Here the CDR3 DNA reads TGTGCCACCAGTGGGCCGATGAACACTGAAGCTTTCTTT. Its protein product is CATSGPMNTEAFF.